This TCR beta chain is from a study of shared clonotypes between healthy human individuals. Broader study findings: The low donor count limited represented genetic and exposure-history diversity. The expectation was that sequencing depth would affect clonotype sharing among donors.

In germline, CDR1 is SEHNR, CDR2 FQNEAQ (reference sequence). The V segment lost 1 base and the J segment 1 base; nucleotides outside the gene matches: 7. This CDR3 has 17 amino acids. Comment on this clone: No antigen is known for it.

Authors' processing steps: Junction-only sequences without quality scores were provided by ImmunoSEQ, so filtering was different. The repertoire was sequenced with immunoSEQ multiplex PCR; TCRdb's copy has only in-frame clones and lacks some. That table furnishes V, J and clone size, whereas the DNA furnished D and trimming. This sample has about 1,800,000 clones, with about 95% found just once. In the naive CD8 group, cells lacked CD45RO and were positively selected for CCR7, so terminally differentiated effector memory CD45RA+ cells were left out. Nashville, Tennessee was home to all donors, who were Caucasian adults.

V is TRBV7-9 and J is TRBJ1-1; 9 bases match TRBD1. This TCR was sampled from a man aged 18 to 30 in good health. Sample: naive CD8+ T cells sorted from blood. CDR3 region: CASSLDGTGFPNTEAFF. CDR3 nucleotide sequence: TGTGCCAGCAGCTTAGATGGGACAGGGTTCCCGAACACTGAAGCTTTCTTT.